This paragraph reports one TCR beta chain. Its antigen is unidentified. Using unique molecular identifiers, the investigators prepared the TCRbeta library. MiXCR, run by TCRdb on the PCR reads, gives a single entry per CDR3 protein. In the table there are about 980,000 distinct CDR3 sequences, about 29% of which are singletons. The data belong to a study of T-cell reconstitution after alpha-beta-depleted transplantation in children. Regarding the study as a whole: After one year, T-cell counts and TCRbeta diversity mostly came from new T cells.

V was trimmed by 0 bases and J by 6 bases, leaving 13 bases between them. The CDR3 totals 15 residues. Germline-derived CDR1 and CDR2 are SGHKS and YYEKEE (reference sequence). This chain uses TRBV5-5 with TRBJ2-1; D gene ambiguous. The source material was PBMCs, mostly from graft donor cells, sampled 360 days after TCRalphabeta/CD19-depleted stem cell transplant. This TCR was recovered from a boy in the first two years of life who had a stem cell transplant for SCID, so the T cells may come from the graft donor. CDR3 bases: TGTGCCAGCAGCTTGGGGGATTACACATTCAATGAGCAGTTCTTC. This encodes CASSLGDYTFNEQFF. The entire variable domain, with the rest obtained from reference TRBV5-5 and TRBJ2-1, is as follows: DAGVTQSPTHLIKTRGQQVTLRCSPISGHKSVSWYQQVLGQGPQFIFQYYEKEERGRGNFPDRFSARQFPNYSSELNVNALLLGDSALYLCASSLGDYTFNEQFFGPGTRLTVL.